These 25 T cell receptor beta chains share one sample of origin, sequenced in a study of OX40 agonist ivuxolimab in advanced cancers. Method: immunoSEQ multiplex PCR; TCRdb's copy keeps in-frame clones and lacks some. The repertoire consists of approximately 78,000 clones, with 88% occurring once and the leading ten covering roughly 1%. Sample: CD4+ or CD8+ T cells sorted from blood, taken in a trial of the OX40 agonist ivuxolimab. These receptors were collected from an adult with an advanced solid tumor such as melanoma, head and neck, liver or kidney cancer.

This clone was found once. V usage is TRBV4-3 and J usage is TRBJ1-5, with D uncertain. This CDR3 spans 13 amino acids. V lost 3 bases to trimming and J lost 4 bases, with 7 bases between them. Germline loops: CDR1 LGHNA, CDR2 YSLEER. The CDR3 loop reads CASSQGRNQPQHF. Written as DNA, the CDR3 is TGCGCCAGCAGCCAGGGCCGAAATCAGCCCCAGCATTTT.

In nucleotides, the CDR3 is TGTGCCAGCATGGGCAAGTCCTACGAGCAGTACTTC. Protein product: CASMGKSYEQYF. The V gene is TRBV6-6, the J gene TRBJ2-7; D gene uncertain. The CDR3 totals 12 residues. Germline-derived CDR1 and CDR2 are MNHNY and SVGAGI (reference sequence). V lost 7 bases and J lost 1, with 8 bases in between.

The chain joins TRBV30 to TRBJ1-1; D gene unclear. Germline values: CDR1 GTSNPN, CDR2 SVGIG (reference sequence). The CDR3 totals 11 residues. Trimming took off 8 bases at V and 1 base at J, with 8 bases between the two ends. The CDR3 region is CAGEGNTEAFF. The CDR3, as DNA: TGTGCCGGTGAAGGGAACACTGAAGCTTTCTTT.

This chain links TRBV4-1 with TRBJ2-5, with 9 bases lining up with TRBD1. Germline CDR1 reads MGHRA; CDR2 reads YSYEKL. The CDR3 extends over 15 amino acids. Losses at the gene ends were 0 bases for V and 5 bases for J; bases not matched to a gene: 4. CDR3 residues: CASSQETGGRETQYF. CDR3 coding DNA: TGCGCCAGCAGCCAAGAGACAGGGGGGCGGGAGACCCAGTACTTC.

This clone was counted once. This chain links TRBV9 with TRBJ1-1; 7 nucleotides line up with TRBD1. This CDR3 contains 15 residues. The V gene end was trimmed by 5 bases and the J gene end by 5 bases; junction bases not matched to a gene: 12. Germline V gives CDR1 SGDLS, CDR2 YYNGEE. The CDR3 DNA reads TGTGCCAGCAGTGATTTGACAGGGAGTGGGACTGAAGCTTTCTTT. Translating gives CASSDLTGSGTEAFF. The whole variable domain, remainder taken from reference TRBV9 and TRBJ1-1, is DSGVTQTPKHLITATGQRVTLRCSPRSGDLSVYWYQQSLDQGLQFLIQYYNGEERAKGNILERFSAQQFPDLHSELNLSSLELGDSALYFCASSDLTGSGTEAFFGQGTRLTVV.

This chain uses TRBV6-1 with TRBJ1-6; weak D call: TRBD1 (5 bases). This CDR3 comprises 17 residues. Germline V gene lookup returns CDR1 MNHNS and CDR2 SASEGT. V shed 2 bases and J shed 7 bases, with 18 bases lying between them. The CDR3 nucleotides are TGTGCCAGCAGTGAACGGGGCGACCAGACCTCGAATTCACCCCTCCACTTT. Amino acids: CASSERGDQTSNSPLHF.

The J gene is TRBJ1-2, the V gene TRBV27; D unresolved. Between the trimmed V and J ends, which lost 5 bases and 8 bases, there was a span of 15 bases. In germline, CDR1 is MNHEY, CDR2 SMNVEV (reference sequence). The CDR3 runs to 13 residues. The CDR3, as DNA: TGTGCCAGCAGTCCCCCCCCCGGTTGGGGCTACACCTTC. This translates into CASSPPPGWGYTF.

The chain uses TRBV7-2 and TRBJ1-1, with D maybe TRBD1 (5 bases). V was shortened by 5 bases and J by 6 bases, with 13 bases between the two germline ends. Germline CDR1 is SGHTA and CDR2 is FQGNSA. The CDR3 totals 13 residues. The CDR3 region has the DNA TGTGCCAGCAGCCCGGGGACTATCCCTGAAGCTTTCTTT. The encoded protein is CASSPGTIPEAFF.

The chain uses TRBV9 and TRBJ2-1, with D unclear. With 0 bases removed from V and 3 bases from J, the gap between germline ends came to 7 bases. The CDR3 is made up of 14 amino acids. Germline lookup yields CDR1 SGDLS and CDR2 YYNGEE. The CDR3 bases are TGTGCCAGCAGCGTAGACCATTTCTACAATGAGCAGTTCTTC. Translation gives CASSVDHFYNEQFF.

The chain uses TRBV28 and TRBJ2-3; 10 nucleotides match TRBD2. Trimming cost V 1 base and J 2 bases; bases outside gene matches: 3. The CDR3 spans 16 residues. From germline, CDR1 is MDHEN and CDR2 SYDVKM. Here the CDR3 reads CASSLSSGGATDTQYF. For the CDR3, the DNA is TGTGCCAGCAGTTTATCCAGCGGGGGGGCCACAGATACGCAGTATTTT.

V usage is TRBV25-1 and J usage is TRBJ2-5; no reliable D call. The germline V gene has CDR1 MGHDK and CDR2 SYGVNS. Trimming took 1 base from V and 7 from J, leaving 10 bases between them. There are 13 residues in the CDR3. CDR3 loop: CASSESDAGTQYF. The DNA of the CDR3 is TGTGCCAGCAGTGAATCAGACGCAGGGACCCAGTACTTC.

CDR3 coding DNA: TGTGCCAGTAGTATGCGCGGACCGCGTATTGCTGGCTACACCTTC. It encodes CASSMRGPRIAGYTF. The chain couples TRBV19 to TRBJ1-2; D unresolved. CDR1 and CDR2 (germline): LNHDA, SQIVND (reference sequence). Trimming took off 3 bases at V and 7 bases at J, with 18 bases between the two ends. This CDR3 is 15 amino acids long.

The rearrangement joins TRBV18 to TRBJ2-1, with 15 bases that match TRBD2. J was trimmed by 0 bases and V by 2 bases; bases with no gene match: 8. This CDR3 comprises 20 residues. CDR1 is KGHSH, CDR2 LQKENI, per germline. The CDR3 bases are TGTGCCAGCTCACCAAGGACTAGCGGGGGGGCCGGTAGCTCCTACAATGAGCAGTTCTTC. This translates into CASSPRTSGGAGSSYNEQFF.

This rearrangement joins TRBV5-4 to TRBJ1-1; D gene unclear. V lost 4 bases to trimming and J lost 0 bases, with 13 bases between them. This CDR3 contains 15 residues. Germline V gene lookup returns CDR1 SGHNT and CDR2 YYREEE (reference sequence). The CDR3 coding sequence is TGTGCCAGCAGCCTGGACGGGCCAATGAACACTGAAGCTTTCTTT. Its translation is CASSLDGPMNTEAFF.

The rearrangement joins TRBV6-1 to TRBJ2-1; TRBD2 agrees at 9 bases. Germline CDR1 and CDR2: MNHNS and SASEGT. Germline trimming cut 3 bases from V and 6 bases from J; bases unmatched to any gene: 9. The CDR3 totals 16 residues. This chain's CDR3 is CASSDPGAGGPNEQFF. CDR3 nucleotide sequence: TGTGCCAGCAGTGACCCCGGGGCGGGGGGGCCCAATGAGCAGTTCTTC.

This sequence joins TRBV7-9 and TRBJ1-3; D not resolved. Germline V gene sequence: CDR1 SEHNR, CDR2 FQNEAQ (reference sequence). The V and J ends lost 2 bases and 2 bases respectively, with 7 bases between them. The CDR3 has 14 residues. For the CDR3, the DNA is TGTGCCAGCAGCTTAAACGGGGCTGGAAACACCATATATTTT. Translating gives CASSLNGAGNTIYF.

The rearrangement uses TRBV18 and TRBJ1-2; D is uncertain. Germline lookup yields CDR1 KGHSH and CDR2 LQKENI. The germline V and J ends were trimmed by 6 bases and 4 bases, with 9 bases remaining between them. The CDR3 is made up of 12 amino acids. CDR3 sequence (DNA): TGTGCCAGCTCCCCTGTGGGCTATGGCTACACCTTC. It yields the protein CASSPVGYGYTF.

V and J are TRBV7-2 and TRBJ2-4, with D possibly TRBD2 on 5 matching bases. The CDR3 loop spans 14 amino acids. The germline gives CDR1 SGHTA, CDR2 FQGNSA. Trimming shortened V by 3 bases and J by 8 bases, and 14 bases separated the two germline ends. CDR3 sequence reads: CASSFGRPGDIQYF. The CDR3 DNA sequence: TGTGCCAGCAGCTTTGGACGACCCGGGGACATTCAGTACTTC.

The chain uses TRBV5-1 and TRBJ2-1; 11 bases align to TRBD2. The trim removed 7 bases at V and 6 bases at J, leaving 9 bases unmatched. This CDR3 has 15 residues. CDR1 and CDR2 from the germline V gene are SGHRS and YFSETQ. This CDR3 is CASRLSGGASNEQFF. The CDR3 DNA follows: TGCGCCAGCCGCCTTAGCGGGGGGGCCTCCAATGAGCAGTTCTTC.

The rearrangement uses TRBV29-1 and TRBJ2-5, with D possibly matching TRBD1 (6 bases). The V end was cut by 3 bases, the J end by 0 bases, with 8 bases between. CDR1 is SQVTM and CDR2 is ANQGSEA in the germline V gene. The CDR3 length is 13 residues. The CDR3 region is CSVDRTDQETQYF. As DNA, the CDR3 is TGCAGCGTTGATAGGACAGACCAAGAGACCCAGTACTTC.

The chain joins TRBV5-4 to TRBJ2-3; D remains ambiguous. Trimming took 4 bases from V and 2 from J, leaving 8 bases between them. The CDR3 totals 13 residues. Germline CDR1 is SGHNT and CDR2 is YYREEE (reference sequence). The CDR3 DNA follows: TGTGCCAGCAGCCATGCTGACACAGATACGCAGTATTTT. Translated, it gives CASSHADTDTQYF. The full variable domain, in which reference TRBV5-4 and TRBJ2-3 provide the parts outside the CDR3, is ETGVTQSPTHLIKTRGQQVTLRCSSQSGHNTVSWYQQALGQGPQFIFQYYREEENGRGNFPPRFSGLQFPNYSSELNVNALELDDSALYLCASSHADTDTQYFGPGTRLTVL.

The chain links TRBV28 to TRBJ2-5; TRBD2 might be the D (6 bases). This CDR3 region has 16 residues. V dropped 8 bases and J dropped 4 bases, with 23 bases sitting between them. Germline V gene lookup returns CDR1 MDHEN and CDR2 SYDVKM. The CDR3 spells CASGRGLHSNGETQYF. CDR3 bases: TGTGCCAGCGGCCGGGGACTTCACTCAAACGGAGAGACCCAGTACTTC.

The V call is TRBV6-1, the J call TRBJ1-2; the match to TRBD1 covers 7 bases. Germline V CDR1 and CDR2: MNHNS, SASEGT. The CDR3 is 20 amino acids. Trimming removed 4 bases from V and 4 bases from J; junction bases left unmatched: 24. This chain's CDR3 is CASSGPGIRQGPRTFYGYTF. The CDR3 DNA is TGTGCCAGCAGTGGCCCTGGGATCAGACAGGGCCCGAGAACCTTCTATGGCTACACCTTC.

A single count supports this clone. The rearrangement links TRBV6-1 to TRBJ2-5, with D tentatively TRBD1 (6 bases). The CDR3 is 12 amino acids. Between the trimmed V and J ends, which lost 2 bases and 5 bases, there was a span of 6 bases. Germline assignment: CDR1 MNHNS and CDR2 SASEGT. CDR3 nucleotides: TGTGCCAGCAGTGAACAGGGGGAGACCCAGTACTTC. Residues: CASSEQGETQYF.

This rearrangement joins TRBV9 to TRBJ1-3; a weak D match, TRBD1 (6 bases). Germline V gives CDR1 SGDLS, CDR2 YYNGEE. This CDR3 has 15 amino acids. V lost 3 bases to trimming and J lost 2 bases, with 12 bases between them. The CDR3 nucleotides are TGTGCCAGCAGCGGGGGGCATGGCCCTGGAAACACCATATATTTT. Amino acids: CASSGGHGPGNTIYF. The whole variable domain, filled in from reference TRBV9 and TRBJ1-3, reads DSGVTQTPKHLITATGQRVTLRCSPRSGDLSVYWYQQSLDQGLQFLIQYYNGEERAKGNILERFSAQQFPDLHSELNLSSLELGDSALYFCASSGGHGPGNTIYFGEGSWLTVV.